The present TCR beta chain was sequenced within a study of T cells in Graves' hyperthyroidism and ophthalmopathy. Across the study: Staff took peripheral blood when the initial diagnosis was made, before any treatment began. The study, taken as a whole, reports: Within blood appeared most thyroid clonotypes that had expanded above 0.001.

Researchers amplified the TCR beta CDR3 regions from RNA transcripts. Using the HTBI primer set, a first-round RT-PCR was run on the TCR CDR3. TCRdb reprocessed the multiplex PCR reads via MiXCR and lists one record per CDR3 protein. The sample carries roughly 740,000 distinct CDR3 sequences, roughly 17% recorded once. V lost 6 bases, J lost 3 bases, and 8 bases stayed unmatched. Germline V gene lookup returns CDR1 MDHEN and CDR2 SYDVKM. CDR3 length equals 15 residues. This clonotype was detected ten times or more. What it binds is unknown. This rearrangement joins TRBV28 to TRBJ2-1, with 7 nucleotides matching TRBD1. The sequence came from a man younger than 35 with Graves' hyperthyroidism. The sequencing input was blood. The CDR3 here is CASSPTGEIYNEQFF. The CDR3 region has the DNA TGTGCCAGCAGCCCAACAGGGGAGATCTACAATGAGCAGTTCTTC.